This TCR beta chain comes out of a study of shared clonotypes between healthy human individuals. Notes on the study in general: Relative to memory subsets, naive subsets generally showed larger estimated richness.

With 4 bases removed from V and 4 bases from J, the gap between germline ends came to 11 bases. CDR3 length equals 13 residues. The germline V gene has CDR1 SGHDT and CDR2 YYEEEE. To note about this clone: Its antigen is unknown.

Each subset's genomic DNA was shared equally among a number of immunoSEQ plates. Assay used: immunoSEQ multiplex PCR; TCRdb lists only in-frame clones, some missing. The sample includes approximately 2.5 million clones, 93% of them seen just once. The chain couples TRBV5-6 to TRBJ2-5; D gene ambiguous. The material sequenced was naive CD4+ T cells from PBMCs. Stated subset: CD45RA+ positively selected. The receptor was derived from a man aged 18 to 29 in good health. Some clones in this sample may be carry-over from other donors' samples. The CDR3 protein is CASSTTATETQYF. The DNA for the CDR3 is TGTGCCAGCAGCACGACCGCTACAGAGACCCAGTACTTC.